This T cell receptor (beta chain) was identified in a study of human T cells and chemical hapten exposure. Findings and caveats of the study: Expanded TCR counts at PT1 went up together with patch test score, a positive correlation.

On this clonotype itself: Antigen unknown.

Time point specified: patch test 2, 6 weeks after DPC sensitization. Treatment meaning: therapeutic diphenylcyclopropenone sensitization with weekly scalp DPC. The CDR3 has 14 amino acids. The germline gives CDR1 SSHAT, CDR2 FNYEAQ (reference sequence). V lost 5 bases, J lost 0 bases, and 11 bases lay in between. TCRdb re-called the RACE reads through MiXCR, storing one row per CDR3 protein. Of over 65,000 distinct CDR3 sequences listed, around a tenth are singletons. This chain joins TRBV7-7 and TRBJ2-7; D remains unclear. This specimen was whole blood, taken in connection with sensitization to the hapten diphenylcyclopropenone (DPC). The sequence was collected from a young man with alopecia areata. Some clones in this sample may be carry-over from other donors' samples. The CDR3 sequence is CASSLTQSSYEQYF. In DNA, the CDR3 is TGTGCCAGCAGCCTCACTCAAAGCTCCTACGAGCAGTACTTC.